The rows below give T cell receptor beta chains drawn from one sample of a study of cytomegalovirus exposure and HLA in healthy donors. Measured with immunoSEQ multiplex PCR; TCRdb has only the in-frame clones, and not every one. The sample holds some 100,000 clones, around two thirds seen once. Sequenced material: PBMCs. The receptor set was obtained from a woman in her twenties or thirties in good health and CMV-seropositive. The CDR3 runs from the conserved cysteine through the conserved F or W. The D gene is left open where the match is weak. Only some rows state a clone size, as once, few, many or a class for expanded clones.

j_call d_call clone_size v_call cdr3_nt cdr3_aa
TRBJ1-1 - - TRBV2 TGTGCCAGCAGGGGCAGGGTTGCCACTGAAGCTTTCTTT CASRGRVATEAFF
TRBJ1-1 TRBD1 - TRBV13 TGTGCCAGCAGCCTGCGATCGACAGGGTCCATTGAAGCTTTCTTT CASSLRSTGSIEAFF
TRBJ2-2 TRBD2 - TRBV7-2 TGTGCCAGCAGCCCCATCCGGGGGGCGAACACCGGGGAGCTGTTTTTT CASSPIRGANTGELFF
TRBJ1-2 TRBD1 few TRBV7-7 TGTGCCAGCAGCCTACAAGGACAGGGGTCCTATGGCTACACCTTC CASSLQGQGSYGYTF
TRBJ1-6 - few TRBV6-7 TGTGCCAGGTACACCGGGACACCACGCAGGGGCCTCCACTTT CARYTGTPRRGLHF
TRBJ1-1 - - TRBV19 TGTGCCAGTAGTTCCCCGGGACACTTGAACACTGAAGCTTTCTTT CASSSPGHLNTEAFF
TRBJ2-1 TRBD1 once TRBV7-2 TGTGCCAGCATCGACCCGGGACAGGTTTTTAATGAGCAGTTCTTC CASIDPGQVFNEQFF
TRBJ1-5 TRBD1 - TRBV27 TGTGCCACCAGACAGGGAAGTGAACAGCCCCAGCATTTT CATRQGSEQPQHF
TRBJ1-4 - - TRBV2 TGTGCCAGCAGTGACACAGTCGGGAGGAATGAAAAACTGTTTTTT CASSDTVGRNEKLFF
TRBJ1-6 TRBD1 - TRBV28 TGTGCCAGCAGTATCCGACAGGGAGTAAATTCACCCCTCCACTTT CASSIRQGVNSPLHF
TRBJ1-5 - - TRBV6-5 TGTGCCAGCAGTTACTCCGGGGATCAGCCCCAGCATTTT CASSYSGDQPQHF
TRBJ1-1 - - TRBV6-1 TGTGCCAGCACCCCGGGAGTCGGTGAAGCTTTCTTT CASTPGVGEAFF
TRBJ1-2 TRBD1 few TRBV7-2 TGTGCCAGCAGCCCAAGGACAGGGGAAGATGGCTACCCCTTC CASSPRTGEDGYPF
TRBJ2-3 - many TRBV11-3 TGTGCCAGCAGCAGCCTGTTGCGTAGCACAGATACGCAGTATTTT CASSSLLRSTDTQYF
TRBJ1-2 TRBD1 - TRBV6-5 TGTGCCAGCAGTTATGGGGAGACAGGGAATAACTATGGCTACACCTTC CASSYGETGNNYGYTF
TRBJ1-2 - - TRBV5-4 TGTGCCAGCAGCTTGGCCGTTCCAGGGGATAGCTACACCTTC CASSLAVPGDSYTF
TRBJ1-1 - - TRBV25-1 TGTGCCAGCAGTGAATGGGGGGGTATGGGGAGCACTGAAGCTTTCTTT CASSEWGGMGSTEAFF
TRBJ2-2 - - TRBV18 TGTGCCAGCTCACCGACAGACACCGGGGAGCTGTTTTTT CASSPTDTGELFF
TRBJ2-7 TRBD2 - TRBV5-1 TGCGCCAGCCGTCCGGTGGCGGGGGCCTACGAGCAGTACTTC CASRPVAGAYEQYF
TRBJ2-5 - - TRBV11-3 TGTGCCAGCAGTTTCACTTCGTCGGGGACCCAGTACTTC CASSFTSSGTQYF
TRBJ1-4 TRBD1 - TRBV5-5 TGTGCCAGCAGCTATAATCCCGGACAGGGGCACTTCGGAAAACTGTTTTTT CASSYNPGQGHFGKLFF
TRBJ1-4 TRBD1 - TRBV7-9 TGTGCCAGCAGCTTAGCGTCAGGGGGGACTAATGAAAAACTGTTTTTT CASSLASGGTNEKLFF
TRBJ2-3 TRBD2 - TRBV13 TGTGCCAGCAGCTTAGTGACTAGCGGCTCATTCACAGATACGCAGTATTTT CASSLVTSGSFTDTQYF
TRBJ2-3 TRBD2 - TRBV2 TGTGCCAGCATTGACCCTAGCGGGGGGAAAAATACGCAGTATTTT CASIDPSGGKNTQYF
TRBJ2-7 - - TRBV7-8 TGTGCCAGCAGCCCTTCCCGCTACGAGCAGTACTTC CASSPSRYEQYF
TRBJ1-2 TRBD1 - TRBV4-2 TGTGCCAGCAGCCCTCGGACAGGAGATGGCTACCCCTTC CASSPRTGDGYPF
TRBJ1-2 - - TRBV6-1 TGTGCCAGCAGTGAAGCAAGGGCAGGAGGAGTCTATGGCTACACCTTC CASSEARAGGVYGYTF
TRBJ1-4 - - TRBV19 TGTGCCAGTAATAAGAGGAGAGGGGAAAAACTGTTTTTT CASNKRRGEKLFF
TRBJ2-2 - - TRBV7-3 TGTGCCAGCAGCTTACACGGTAACACCGGGGAGCTGTTTTTT CASSLHGNTGELFF
TRBJ2-7 TRBD1 - TRBV6-6 TGTGCCAGCAGCCGAGGACAGGGGGTATCCTACGAGCAGTACTTC CASSRGQGVSYEQYF
TRBJ2-7 TRBD1 - TRBV6-1 TGTGCCAGCAGTGACCCACCGGGACAGGGAAGAGACGAGCAGTACTTC CASSDPPGQGRDEQYF
TRBJ1-2 TRBD1 once TRBV27 TGTGCCAGCAGACCAGGGGGGTCTTATGGCTACACCTTC CASRPGGSYGYTF
TRBJ2-1 - few TRBV6-5 TGTGCCAGCAGTCCGACAGGCCAGGGCTACAATGAGCAGTTCTTC CASSPTGQGYNEQFF
TRBJ1-2 - - TRBV5-6 TGTGCCAGCAGCCGGACCATGACGGGGGGCTACACCTTC CASSRTMTGGYTF
TRBJ1-3 - few TRBV7-9 TGTGCCAGCAGTTGGGGCGCAGGAAACACCATATATTTT CASSWGAGNTIYF
TRBJ1-6 - - TRBV15 TGTGCCACCAGCAGAGGGCCCCTCAGGGGAAGTAATTCACCCCTCCACTTT CATSRGPLRGSNSPLHF
TRBJ2-3 - - TRBV28 TGTGCCAGCAGTTTAGGTTCCAGGGTGAAAACAGATACGCAGTATTTT CASSLGSRVKTDTQYF
TRBJ2-5 - - TRBV30 TGTGCCGGGGCTAGAAGGGAGACCCAGTACTTC CAGARRETQYF
TRBJ2-7 - - TRBV2 TGTGCCAGCAGTGAGGGGGGCTCCTACGAGCAGTACTTC CASSEGGSYEQYF
TRBJ1-1 - few TRBV29-1 TGCAGCGTTGTAGGGGCGGGGGACACTGAAGCTTTCTTT CSVVGAGDTEAFF